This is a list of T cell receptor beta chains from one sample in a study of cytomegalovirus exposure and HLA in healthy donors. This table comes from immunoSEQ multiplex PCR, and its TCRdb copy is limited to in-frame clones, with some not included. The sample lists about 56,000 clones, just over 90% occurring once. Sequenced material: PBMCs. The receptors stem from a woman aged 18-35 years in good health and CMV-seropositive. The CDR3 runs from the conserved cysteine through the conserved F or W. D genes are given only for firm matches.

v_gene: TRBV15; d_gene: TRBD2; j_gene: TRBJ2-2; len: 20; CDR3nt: TGTGCCACCAGCAGACAGCGGGGGGGCCATCGGTCCGCGAACACCGGGGAGCTGTTTTTT; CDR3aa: CATSRQRGGHRSANTGELFF
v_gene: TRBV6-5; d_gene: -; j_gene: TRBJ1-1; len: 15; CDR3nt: TGTGCCAGCTTCGGACCGGGACAATCGAACACTGAAGCTTTCTTT; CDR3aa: CASFGPGQSNTEAFF
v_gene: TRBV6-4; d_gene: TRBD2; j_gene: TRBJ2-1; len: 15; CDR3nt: TGTGCCAGCCCCGCTGGGGGGGACTCCTACAATGAGCAGTTCTTC; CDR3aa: CASPAGGDSYNEQFF
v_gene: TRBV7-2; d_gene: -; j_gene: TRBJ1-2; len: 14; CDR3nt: TGTGCCAGCAGCTCGCCCTGGGGGCTTGGGGGCTACACCTTC; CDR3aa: CASSSPWGLGGYTF
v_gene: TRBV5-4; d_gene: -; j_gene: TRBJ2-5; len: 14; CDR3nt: TGTGCCAGCAGCTTTGGACAGTTTCAAGAGACCCAGTACTTC; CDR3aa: CASSFGQFQETQYF
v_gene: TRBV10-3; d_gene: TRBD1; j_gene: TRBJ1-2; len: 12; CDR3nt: TGTGCCATCAGCGGGACAGGTTATGGCTACACCTTC; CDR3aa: CAISGTGYGYTF
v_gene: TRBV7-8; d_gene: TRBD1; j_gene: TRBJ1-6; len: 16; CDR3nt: TGTGCCAGCAGCTTAGGCTGGGCAGGGGGGAATTCACCCCTCCACTTT; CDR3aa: CASSLGWAGGNSPLHF
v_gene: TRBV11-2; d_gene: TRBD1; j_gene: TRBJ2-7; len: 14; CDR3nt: TGTGCCAGCAGCAGAGACAGGGTGGGCTACGAGCAGTACTTC; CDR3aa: CASSRDRVGYEQYF
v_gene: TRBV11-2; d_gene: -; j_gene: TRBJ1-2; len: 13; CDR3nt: TGTGCCAGCAGCTCGGCCCCAGGCTATGGCTACACCTTC; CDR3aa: CASSSAPGYGYTF
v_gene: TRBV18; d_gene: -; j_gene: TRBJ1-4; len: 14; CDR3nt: TGTGCCAGCTCCCAAGGGGCAACTAATGAAAAACTGTTTTTT; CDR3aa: CASSQGATNEKLFF
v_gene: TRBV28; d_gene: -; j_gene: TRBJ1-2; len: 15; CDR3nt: TGTGCCAGCAGTTCCCCCTGGCCCTTCGGAGGGGGCTACACCTTC; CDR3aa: CASSSPWPFGGGYTF
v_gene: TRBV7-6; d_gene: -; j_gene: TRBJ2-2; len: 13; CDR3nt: TGTGCCAGCAGCCCGGCGGGCACCGGGGAGCTGTTTTTT; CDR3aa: CASSPAGTGELFF
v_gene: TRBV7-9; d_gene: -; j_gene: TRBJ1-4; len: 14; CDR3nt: TGTGCCAGCAGCTTAGACAGGGTTGTTGAAAAACTGTTTTTT; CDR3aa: CASSLDRVVEKLFF
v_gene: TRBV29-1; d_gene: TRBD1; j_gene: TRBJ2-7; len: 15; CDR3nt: TGCAGCATACAAACAGGGGGTAAACTCTCCTACGAGCAGTACTTC; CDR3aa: CSIQTGGKLSYEQYF
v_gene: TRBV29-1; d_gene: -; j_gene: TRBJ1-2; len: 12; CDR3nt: TGCAGCGTTCAACGTCAGGGTTATGGCTACACCTTC; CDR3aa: CSVQRQGYGYTF
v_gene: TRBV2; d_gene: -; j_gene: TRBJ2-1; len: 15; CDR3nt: TGTGCCAGCAGTGAAGGGCCAGGGAAGATTGGTGAGCAGTTCTTC; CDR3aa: CASSEGPGKIGEQFF
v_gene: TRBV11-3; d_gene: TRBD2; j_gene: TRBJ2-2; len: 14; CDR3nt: TGTGCCAGCAGCCCCCGGGAGGTTGGCGGGGAGCTGTTTTTT; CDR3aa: CASSPREVGGELFF
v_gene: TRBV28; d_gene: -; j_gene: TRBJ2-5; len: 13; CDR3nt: TGTGCCAGCACCTTCGTCCTTCGTGAGACCCAGTACTTC; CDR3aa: CASTFVLRETQYF
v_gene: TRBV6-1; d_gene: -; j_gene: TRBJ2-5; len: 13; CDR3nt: TGTGCCAACCTGGGACACCCCCAAGAGACCCAGTACTTC; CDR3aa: CANLGHPQETQYF
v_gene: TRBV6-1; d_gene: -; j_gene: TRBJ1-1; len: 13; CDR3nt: TGTGCCAGCCACGTCGGGATAAACACTGAAGCTTTCTTT; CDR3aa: CASHVGINTEAFF
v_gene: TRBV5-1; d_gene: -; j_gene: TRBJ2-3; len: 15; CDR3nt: TGCGCCAGCAGCAGATCGACAACAAGCACAGATACGCAGTATTTT; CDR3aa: CASSRSTTSTDTQYF
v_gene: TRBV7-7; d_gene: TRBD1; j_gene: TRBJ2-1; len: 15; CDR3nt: TGTGCCAGCAGCTTGGACAGGGGTTCCCACAATGAGCAGTTCTTC; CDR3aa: CASSLDRGSHNEQFF
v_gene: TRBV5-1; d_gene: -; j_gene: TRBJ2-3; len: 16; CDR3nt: TGCGCCAGCAGCTTGATAGCTTCGACTAGCACAGATACGCAGTATTTT; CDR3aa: CASSLIASTSTDTQYF